This TCR beta chain appears in the sequencing data of a study of shared clonotypes between healthy human individuals. J was trimmed by 0 bases and V by 4 bases; bases with no gene match: 7. Germline V gene data show CDR1 as KGHSH and CDR2 as LQKENI. The CDR3 spans 16 residues. TCRdb's copy holds only in-frame clones and misses some; the assay was immunoSEQ multiplex PCR. Of some 1 million clones listed, about three quarters were seen once; the top ten hold roughly 1.4%. The J gene is TRBJ2-7, the V gene TRBV18, with 9 nucleotides matching TRBD1. The sample taken for sequencing was memory CD4+ T cells sorted from blood. The subset here: CD45RA-negative fraction. The receptor was isolated from a man aged 18-30 years in good health. CDR3 coding DNA: TGTGCCAGCTCACAAGGGGTGACAGGGGGCTCCTACGAGCAGTACTTC. Translating gives CASSQGVTGGSYEQYF. The full variable domain, in which reference TRBV18 and TRBJ2-7 provide the parts outside the CDR3, is NAGVMQNPRHLVRRRGQEARLRCSPMKGHSHVYWYRQLPEEGLKFMVYLQKENIIDESGMPKERFSAEFPKEGPSILRIQQVVRGDSAAYFCASSQGVTGGSYEQYFGPGTRLTVT.